This T cell receptor (beta chain) came from a study of T cell responses to AZD1222 COVID-19 vaccine. About the study: It was second doses at about 4 or about 12 weeks that were pooled. Study-wide findings and caveats: Dominant at 160-218 and 743-854, vaccine-associated CD4 TCRs also spanned spike. There were mostly white British donors and more females than males, and clonal diversity was possibly underestimated. Spike-specific TCR breadth and depth rose after two AZD1222 doses.

A note on this clone: Its antigen is undetermined.

CDR3 length: 14 amino acids. V was shortened by 5 bases and J by 0 bases, with 10 bases between the two germline ends. The germline CDR1 and CDR2 sequences are SNHLY and FYNNEI. Produced via immunoSEQ multiplex PCR; TCRdb's table is partial and in-frame only. In the table there are about 55,000 clones, more than 70% of which are singletons. The clonotype comes from an adult in good health. The rearrangement uses TRBV2 and TRBJ2-5; unclear D gene. The sequenced sample was peripheral blood, obtained on day 0 of AZD1222 vaccination. The CDR3 bases are TGTGCCAGCAGTTACTACAGAGACCAAGAGACCCAGTACTTC. Encoded protein: CASSYYRDQETQYF.